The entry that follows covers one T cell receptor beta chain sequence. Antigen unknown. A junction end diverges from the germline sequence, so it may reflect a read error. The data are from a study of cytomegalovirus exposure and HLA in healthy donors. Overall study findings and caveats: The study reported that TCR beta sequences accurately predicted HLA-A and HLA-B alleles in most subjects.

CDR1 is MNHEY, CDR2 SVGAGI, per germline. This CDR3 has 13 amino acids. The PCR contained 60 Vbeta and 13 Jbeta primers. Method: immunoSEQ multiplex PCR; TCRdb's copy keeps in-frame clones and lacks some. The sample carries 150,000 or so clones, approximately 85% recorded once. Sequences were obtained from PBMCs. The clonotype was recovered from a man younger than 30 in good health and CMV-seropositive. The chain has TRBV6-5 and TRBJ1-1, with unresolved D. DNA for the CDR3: TGTGCCATCAGTGAGGGTAAGGGCATTGAAGCTTTCTTT. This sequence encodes CAISEGKGIEAFF.